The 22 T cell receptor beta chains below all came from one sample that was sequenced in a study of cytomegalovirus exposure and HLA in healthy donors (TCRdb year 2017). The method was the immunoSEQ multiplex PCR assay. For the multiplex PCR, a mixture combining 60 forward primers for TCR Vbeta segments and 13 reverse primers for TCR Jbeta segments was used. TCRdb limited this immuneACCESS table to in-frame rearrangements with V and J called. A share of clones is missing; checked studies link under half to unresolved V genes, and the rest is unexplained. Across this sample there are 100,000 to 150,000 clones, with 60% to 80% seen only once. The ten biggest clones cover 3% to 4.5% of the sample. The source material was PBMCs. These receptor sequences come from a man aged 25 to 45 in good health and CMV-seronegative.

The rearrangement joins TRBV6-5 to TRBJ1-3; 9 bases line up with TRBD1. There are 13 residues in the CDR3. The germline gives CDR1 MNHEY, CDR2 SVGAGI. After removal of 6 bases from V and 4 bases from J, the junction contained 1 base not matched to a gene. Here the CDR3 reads CASRGQGGNTIYF. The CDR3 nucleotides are TGTGCCAGCAGGGGACAGGGAGGAAACACCATATATTTT.

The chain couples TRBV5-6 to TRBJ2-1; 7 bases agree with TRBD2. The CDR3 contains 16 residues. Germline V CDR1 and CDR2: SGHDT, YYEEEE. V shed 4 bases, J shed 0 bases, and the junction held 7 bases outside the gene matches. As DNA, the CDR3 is TGTGCCAGCAGCATGAGGACTAGGAGCTCCTACAATGAGCAGTTCTTC. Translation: CASSMRTRSSYNEQFF.

The CDR3 spells CASSLRLAGATYNEQFF. CDR3 nucleotide sequence: TGTGCCAGCAGCCTTCGACTAGCGGGGGCAACCTACAATGAGCAGTTCTTC. The J gene is TRBJ2-1, the V gene TRBV5-5; 12 positions match TRBD2. The length of the CDR3 is 17 residues. The V gene's germline CDR1 is SGHKS and CDR2 YYEKEE (reference sequence). V shed 4 bases, J shed 2 bases, and the junction held 7 bases outside the gene matches.

CDR3 sequence: CASSRGTSGDYADTQYF. The CDR3 coding sequence is TGCGCCAGCAGCCGAGGGACTAGCGGGGACTATGCGGATACGCAGTATTTT. This chain uses TRBV4-3 with TRBJ2-3, with TRBD2 matching over 13 bases. CDR3 length equals 17 residues. V lost 4 bases, J lost 6 bases, and 10 bases stayed unmatched. CDR1 LGHNA and CDR2 YSLEER come from the germline V gene.

CDR3 protein: CASSLGTSGGYDNEQFF. DNA for the CDR3: TGTGCCAGCAGCTTAGGGACTAGCGGGGGGTATGACAATGAGCAGTTCTTC. V usage is TRBV7-3 and J usage is TRBJ2-1; the match to TRBD2 covers 15 bases. The germline CDR1 and CDR2 sequences are SGHTA and FQGTGA. J gave up 5 bases and V 2 bases, and 4 bases lay outside the gene matches. This CDR3 region has 17 residues.

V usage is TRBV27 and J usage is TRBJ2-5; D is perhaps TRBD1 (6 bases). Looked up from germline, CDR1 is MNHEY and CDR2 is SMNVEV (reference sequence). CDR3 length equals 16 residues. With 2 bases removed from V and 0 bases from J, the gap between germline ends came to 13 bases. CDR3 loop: CASSLVQGPHQETQYF. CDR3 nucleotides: TGTGCCAGCAGTTTAGTCCAGGGGCCCCACCAAGAGACCCAGTACTTC.

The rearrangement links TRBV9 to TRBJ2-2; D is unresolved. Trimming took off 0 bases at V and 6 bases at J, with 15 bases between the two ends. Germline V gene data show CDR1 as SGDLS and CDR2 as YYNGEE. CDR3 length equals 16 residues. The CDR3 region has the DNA TGTGCCAGCAGCGTAGGGGCCAGCCTGGATCCCGGGGAGCTGTTTTTT. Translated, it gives CASSVGASLDPGELFF.

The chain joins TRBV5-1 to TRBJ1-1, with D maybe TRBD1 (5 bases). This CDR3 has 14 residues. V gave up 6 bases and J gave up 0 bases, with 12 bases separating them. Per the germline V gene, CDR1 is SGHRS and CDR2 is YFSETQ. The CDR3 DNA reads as TGCGCCAGCAAAAAAGAGGACATGAACACTGAAGCTTTCTTT. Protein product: CASKKEDMNTEAFF.

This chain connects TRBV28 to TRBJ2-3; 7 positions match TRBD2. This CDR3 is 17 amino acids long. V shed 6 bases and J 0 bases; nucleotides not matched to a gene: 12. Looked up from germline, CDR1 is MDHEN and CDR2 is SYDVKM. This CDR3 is CASSPALGGGSTDTQYF. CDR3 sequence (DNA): TGTGCCAGCAGCCCGGCCTTAGGCGGGGGAAGCACAGATACGCAGTATTTT.

The CDR3 loop is CASSPGTGAYEQYF. In nucleotides, the CDR3 is TGTGCCAGCAGCCCGGGGACAGGGGCGTACGAGCAGTACTTC. The chain recombines TRBV9 with TRBJ2-7; the match to TRBD1 covers 10 bases. Germline CDR1 and CDR2: SGDLS and YYNGEE. J gave up 4 bases and V 4 bases, and 5 bases lay outside the gene matches. The CDR3 extends over 14 amino acids.

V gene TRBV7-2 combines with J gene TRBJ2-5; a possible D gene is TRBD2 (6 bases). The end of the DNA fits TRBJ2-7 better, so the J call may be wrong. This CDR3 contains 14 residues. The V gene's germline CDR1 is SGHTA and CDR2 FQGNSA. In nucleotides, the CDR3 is TGTGCCAGCAGCCGGCCGGGGGTATCCTACGAGCAGTACTTC. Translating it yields CASSRPGVSYEQYF.

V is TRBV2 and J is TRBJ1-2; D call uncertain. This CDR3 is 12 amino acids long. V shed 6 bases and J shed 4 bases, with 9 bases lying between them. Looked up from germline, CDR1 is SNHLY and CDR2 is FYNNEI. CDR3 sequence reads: CASRTELYGYTF. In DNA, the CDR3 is TGTGCCAGCAGAACAGAACTCTATGGCTACACCTTC.

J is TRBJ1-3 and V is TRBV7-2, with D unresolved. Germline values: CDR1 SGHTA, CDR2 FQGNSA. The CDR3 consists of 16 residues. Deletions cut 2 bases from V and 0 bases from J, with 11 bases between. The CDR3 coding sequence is TGTGCCAGCAGCTTATACGCGGGGAGCTCTGGAAACACCATATATTTT. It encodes CASSLYAGSSGNTIYF.

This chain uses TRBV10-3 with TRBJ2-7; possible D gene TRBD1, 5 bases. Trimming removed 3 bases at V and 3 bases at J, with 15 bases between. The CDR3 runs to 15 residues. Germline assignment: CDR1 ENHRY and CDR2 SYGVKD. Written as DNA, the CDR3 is TGTGCCATCAGTGACCGGACAAGGGGATACTACGAGCAGTACTTC. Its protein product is CAISDRTRGYYEQYF.

The CDR3 is CASSYSEGSGNTIYF. The CDR3 nucleotides are TGTGCCAGCAGTTACTCAGAGGGCTCTGGAAACACCATATATTTT. The V gene is TRBV6-6, the J gene TRBJ1-3; D is uncertain. In germline, CDR1 is MNHNY, CDR2 SVGAGI (reference sequence). V lost 0 bases and J 0 bases, leaving 6 bases between the germline ends. This CDR3 is 15 amino acids long.

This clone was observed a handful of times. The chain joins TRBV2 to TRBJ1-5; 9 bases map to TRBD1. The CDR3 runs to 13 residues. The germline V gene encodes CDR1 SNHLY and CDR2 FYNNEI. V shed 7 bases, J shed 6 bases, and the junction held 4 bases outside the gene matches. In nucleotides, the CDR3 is TGTGCCAGCATGGGACAGGGTGGTCAGCCCCAGCATTTT. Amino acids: CASMGQGGQPQHF.

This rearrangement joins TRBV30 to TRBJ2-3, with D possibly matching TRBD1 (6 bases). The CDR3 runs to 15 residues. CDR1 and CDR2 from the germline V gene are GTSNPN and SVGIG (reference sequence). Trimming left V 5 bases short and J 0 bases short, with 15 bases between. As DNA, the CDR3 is TGTGCCTGGGGAATTGGGACAACCAGCACAGATACGCAGTATTTT. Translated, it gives CAWGIGTTSTDTQYF.

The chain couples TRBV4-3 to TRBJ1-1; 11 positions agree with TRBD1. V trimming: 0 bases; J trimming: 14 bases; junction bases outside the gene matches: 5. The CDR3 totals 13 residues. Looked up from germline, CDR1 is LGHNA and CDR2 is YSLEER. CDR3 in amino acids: CASSQDRGDRGFF. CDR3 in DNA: TGCGCCAGCAGCCAAGATAGGGGGGACAGGGGGTTCTTT.

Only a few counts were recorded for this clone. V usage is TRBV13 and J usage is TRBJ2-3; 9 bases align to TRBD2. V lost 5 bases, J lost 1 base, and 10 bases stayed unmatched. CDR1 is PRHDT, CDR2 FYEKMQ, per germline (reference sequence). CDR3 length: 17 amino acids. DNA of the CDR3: TGTGCCAGCAGCCCAAGGGGCCAGCGGGGGGGCACAGATACGCAGTATTTT. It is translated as CASSPRGQRGGTDTQYF.

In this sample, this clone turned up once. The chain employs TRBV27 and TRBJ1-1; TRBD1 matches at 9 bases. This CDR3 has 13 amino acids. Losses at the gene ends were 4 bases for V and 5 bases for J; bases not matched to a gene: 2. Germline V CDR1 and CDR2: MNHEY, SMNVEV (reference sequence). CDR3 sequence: CASSWDRATEAFF. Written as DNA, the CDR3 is TGTGCCAGCAGTTGGGACAGGGCAACTGAAGCTTTCTTT.

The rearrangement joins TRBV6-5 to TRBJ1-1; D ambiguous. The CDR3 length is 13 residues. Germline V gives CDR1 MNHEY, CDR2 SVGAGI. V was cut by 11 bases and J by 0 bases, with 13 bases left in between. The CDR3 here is CAGKGAVNTEAFF. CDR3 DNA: TGTGCCGGAAAGGGAGCAGTGAACACTGAAGCTTTCTTT.

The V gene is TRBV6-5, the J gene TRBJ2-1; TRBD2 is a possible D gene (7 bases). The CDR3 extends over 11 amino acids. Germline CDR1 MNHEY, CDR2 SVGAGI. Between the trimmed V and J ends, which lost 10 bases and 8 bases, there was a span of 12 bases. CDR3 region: CAMGGHDEQFF. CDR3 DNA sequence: TGTGCCATGGGGGGGCACGATGAGCAGTTCTTC.